These 7 T cell receptor beta chains were sequenced from one sample in a study of CD4 and CD8 cells across lung adenocarcinoma regions. TCRdb reanalysed the PCR reads using MiXCR and keeps one entry per CDR3 protein. The data hold 9,500 to 12,000 distinct CDR3 sequences, with approximately 50% observed a single time. The sample consisted of CD8+ T cells from the margin of a lung tumor. These receptors came from a male donor with lung adenocarcinoma. The CD4 and CD8 labels of this study may be unreliable.

By proportion, this clonotype is medium-sized (0.01 to 0.1%). The chain links TRBV6-1 to TRBJ2-1; TRBD1 matches at 9 bases. Germline V gives CDR1 MNHNS, CDR2 SASEGT. This CDR3 comprises 13 residues. V trimming: 6 bases; J trimming: 9 bases; junction bases outside the gene matches: 6. The CDR3 coding sequence is TGTGCCAGCAGGGGGACAGGGCTGGGTGAGCAGTTCTTC. Amino acids: CASRGTGLGEQFF.

This chain connects TRBV6-5 to TRBJ2-3; perhaps TRBD2 as D (5 bases). The DNA end lines up better with TRBJ2-7; the J call may be wrong. The germline V gene encodes CDR1 MNHEY and CDR2 SVGAGI. CDR3 length: 12 residues. DNA of the CDR3: TGTGCCAGCAGTTCGGTGGGAGAGACGCAGTACTTC. It translates to CASSSVGETQYF.

There are a few counts of this clonotype. Germline is not matched at one junction end, which may reflect a read error. The J gene is TRBJ2-1, the V gene TRBV6-1; 7 bases line up with TRBD2. Germline V gene lookup returns CDR1 MNHNS and CDR2 SASEGT. The CDR3 loop spans 10 amino acids. The DNA of the CDR3 is TGTGCCAGCGGGGACTATACGCAGTATTTC. Translating it yields CASGDYTQYF.

This clonotype occurred a few times. The V call is TRBV11-2, the J call TRBJ2-5; the D gene could be TRBD1 or TRBD2 (5 bases each). Trimming cost V 9 bases and J 3 bases, with 26 bases left between them. CDR1 SGHAT and CDR2 FQNNGV come from the germline V gene. The CDR3 loop spans 17 amino acids. Here the CDR3 DNA reads TGTGCCAGTAGGGGCGGGTCTTTTGGGACGTGGAAAGAGACCCAGTACTTC. It is translated as CASRGGSFGTWKETQYF.

This chain connects TRBV6-5 to TRBJ2-3, with D perhaps TRBD1 (6 bases). V lost 4 bases, J lost 7 bases, and 18 bases lay in between. Germline assignment: CDR1 MNHEY and CDR2 SVGAGI. The CDR3 totals 15 residues. The CDR3 bases are TGTGCCAGCAGTTCGGAGCTGGGGGCCAAAAATACGCAGTATTTT. The encoded protein is CASSSELGAKNTQYF.

As concerns this clonotype: As the CDR3 is not closed by the conserved phenylalanine or tryptophan, this likely results from a read error. No DNA is shown, since the ends of the CDR3 on it are uncertain; the CDR3 is the one TCRdb lists. J is TRBJ2-3 and V is TRBV6-1; the D call TRBD2 from the table was never checked on the DNA. From its first to its last residue, the CDR3 has 16 amino acids. CDR1 is MNHNS, CDR2 SASEGT, per germline. CDR3 region: CASQRGLTSYEQYFGP.

This sequence joins TRBV10-3 and TRBJ2-1, with D possibly being TRBD2 (5 bases). Deletions cut 10 bases from V and 12 bases from J, with 7 bases between. Germline-derived CDR1 and CDR2 are ENHRY and SYGVKD. The CDR3 is 8 residues long. The CDR3 loop is CATGMQFF. The CDR3 nucleotides are TGTGCCACCGGGATGCAGTTCTTC.